This T cell receptor beta chain was retrieved from a study of blood T cells in healthy people across ages. PBMCs numbering at least 6.5 million were isolated per sample. The V gene lost 2 bases and the J gene lost 0 bases, with 14 bases spanning the gap. The CDR3 is made up of 18 amino acids. CDR1 and CDR2 (germline): MNHNS, SASEGT. For the second PCR, which ran for about 7 to 11 cycles, a sample-barcoded 5' primer and a J-beta primer mix were used. Template switching added a 12-random-nucleotide identifier to every cDNA molecule. Using its own MiXCR run on the 5' RACE reads, TCRdb lists one record per CDR3 protein. The sample includes 1 million or so distinct CDR3 sequences, more than 35% seen only once; the top ten take approximately 17%. Comment on this clonotype: Antigen: not known.

Overall study findings and caveats: Naive T cell percentage by flow cytometry tracked strongly with beta diversity. In older individuals, TCR beta diversity per million T cells was lower, falling roughly linearly with age.

The receptor was isolated from a woman aged 60-75 years in good health. Sequenced: blood. V is TRBV6-1 and J is TRBJ2-6; D tentatively fits TRBD1 or TRBD2 (5 bases each). The CDR3 bases are TGTGCCAGCAGTGAAATGGGACGGATTACCTCTGGGGCCAACGTCCTGACTTTC. Translation: CASSEMGRITSGANVLTF.